The 11 T cell receptor beta chains given below trace back to one sample, sequenced in a study of regulatory T cells in long-lasting Graves disease. Documented time point: newly diagnosed GD, antithyroid drugs for less than 3 months. Researchers made the TCR library from RNA that was extracted from PBMCs. To make TCR beta libraries, researchers used iRepertoire HTBI primers and Arm-PCR of CDR3 regions. Using its own MiXCR run on the multiplex PCR reads, TCRdb lists one record per CDR3 protein. The repertoire holds about 360,000 distinct CDR3 sequences, with 15% to 20% as singletons. This same sample was also part of a study on T cells in Graves' hyperthyroidism and ophthalmopathy.

The input for sequencing was peripheral blood mononuclear cells (PBMCs), taken at new diagnosis, from a patient treated with antithyroid drugs. Receptors originate from a young woman with Graves disease.

Many counts were recorded for this clonotype. This sequence joins TRBV28 and TRBJ2-3; D may match TRBD1 or TRBD2 (5 bases each). V was clipped by 5 bases and J by 6 bases, with 15 bases between them. The CDR3 runs to 14 residues. Germline CDR1 and CDR2: MDHEN and SYDVKM. DNA of the CDR3: TGTGCCAGCAGTCCCGGGACCCCCAAGGATACGCAGTATTTT. It encodes CASSPGTPKDTQYF.

V usage is TRBV5-1 and J usage is TRBJ1-1; 9 bases map to TRBD1. V shed 4 bases, J shed 1 base, and the junction held 2 bases outside the gene matches. The CDR3 consists of 14 residues. Germline V gene data show CDR1 as SGHRS and CDR2 as YFSETQ. DNA for the CDR3: TGCGCCAGCAGCCGGGACAGGGAGAACACTGAAGCTTTCTTT. The encoded protein is CASSRDRENTEAFF.

The table lists this clonotype with a few counts. Here the CDR3 DNA reads TGCGCCAGCAGCCTGGCCGCGGAGGTCCCTGAGCAGTTCTTC. Its translation is CASSLAAEVPEQFF. The V gene is TRBV4-1, the J gene TRBJ2-1; possibly TRBD2 for D (5 bases). The CDR3 spans 14 residues. Germline CDR1 is MGHRA and CDR2 is YSYEKL. Trimming pared 4 bases from V and 9 bases from J, leaving 16 bases between.

Only a few counts were recorded for this clonotype. The chain joins TRBV5-1 to TRBJ1-1; no reliable D call. With 1 base removed from V and 1 base from J, the gap between germline ends came to 5 bases. CDR1 SGHRS and CDR2 YFSETQ come from the germline V gene. This CDR3 region has 13 residues. The CDR3 DNA reads as TGCGCCAGCAGCTTGATAAGGAACACTGAAGCTTTCTTT. Translation: CASSLIRNTEAFF.

This clonotype occurred a few times. The rearrangement links TRBV18 to TRBJ1-3; a possible D gene is TRBD1 (6 bases). The germline V gene has CDR1 KGHSH and CDR2 LQKENI. This CDR3 spans 17 amino acids. Trimming shortened V by 3 bases and J by 4 bases, and 19 bases separated the two germline ends. CDR3 bases: TGTGCCAGCTCACCGACCCCTTTCAGGGGCGCGGGAAACACCATATATTTT. Amino acids: CASSPTPFRGAGNTIYF.

The table lists this clonotype with many counts. The chain has TRBV24-1 and TRBJ1-2; D remains unclear. The CDR3 consists of 15 residues. V was shortened by 4 bases and J by 4 bases, with 15 bases between the two germline ends. CDR1 and CDR2 from the germline V gene are KGHDR and SFDVKD. This CDR3 reads CATSDPSRAGYGYTF. The CDR3 DNA sequence: TGTGCCACCAGTGACCCCAGCAGAGCTGGCTATGGCTACACCTTC.

This clonotype was seen many times. CDR3: CASTPSDPNYGYTF. The CDR3 region has the DNA TGTGCCAGCACCCCCTCGGACCCTAACTATGGCTACACCTTC. The rearrangement uses TRBV28 and TRBJ1-2, with D unresolved. Looked up from germline, CDR1 is MDHEN and CDR2 is SYDVKM. This CDR3 spans 14 amino acids. The ends were cut back, 7 bases at V and 0 bases at J, with 12 bases in the middle.

In its sample, this clonotype was seen many times. This chain joins TRBV28 and TRBJ2-7; D is unresolved. Germline V gives CDR1 MDHEN, CDR2 SYDVKM. V was trimmed by 2 bases and J by 2 bases, leaving 16 bases between them. CDR3 length: 16 amino acids. Here the CDR3 DNA reads TGTGCCAGCAGTTTAGGTCGGCAATCTCTCGCCTACGAGCAGTACTTC. Protein product: CASSLGRQSLAYEQYF.

J is TRBJ2-2 and V is TRBV7-6, with D possibly TRBD2 on 5 matching bases. Trimming cost V 7 bases and J 2 bases, with 14 bases left between them. CDR1 and CDR2 from the germline V gene are SGHVS and FNYEAQ. The CDR3 is 15 residues long. The CDR3 DNA reads as TGTGCCAGCAACCCCACGGCGGGCAACACCGGGGAGCTGTTTTTT. Encoded protein: CASNPTAGNTGELFF.

The rearrangement links TRBV19 to TRBJ2-3, with D possibly matching TRBD2 (6 bases). Germline V gives CDR1 LNHDA, CDR2 SQIVND (reference sequence). The CDR3 runs 17 residues. V lost 5 bases, J lost 2 bases, and 20 bases lay in between. The CDR3 spells CASSESVAGIYTDTQYF. The CDR3 region has the DNA TGTGCCAGTAGTGAGTCCGTCGCGGGGATTTACACAGATACGCAGTATTTT.

This clonotype has a count of ten or more. The chain employs TRBV12-3 or TRBV12-4 and TRBJ1-5; D unclear. V was shortened by 1 base and J by 9 bases, with 16 bases between the two germline ends. The CDR3 has 15 amino acids. CDR3 amino acids: CASSLGVGIPGPQHF. The CDR3 region has the DNA TGTGCCAGCAGTTTAGGAGTCGGCATCCCGGGGCCCCAGCATTTT.